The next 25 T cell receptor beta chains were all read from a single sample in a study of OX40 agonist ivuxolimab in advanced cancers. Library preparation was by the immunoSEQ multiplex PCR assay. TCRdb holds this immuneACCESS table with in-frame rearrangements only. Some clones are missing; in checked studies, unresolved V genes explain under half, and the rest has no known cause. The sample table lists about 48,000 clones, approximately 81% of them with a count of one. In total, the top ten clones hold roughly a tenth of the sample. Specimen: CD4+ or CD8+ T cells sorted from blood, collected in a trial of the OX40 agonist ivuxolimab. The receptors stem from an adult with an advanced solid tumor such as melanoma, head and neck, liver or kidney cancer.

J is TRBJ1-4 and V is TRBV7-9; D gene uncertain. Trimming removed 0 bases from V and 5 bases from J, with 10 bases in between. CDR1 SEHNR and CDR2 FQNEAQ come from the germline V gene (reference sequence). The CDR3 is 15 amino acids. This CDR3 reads CASSLAGSPNEKLFF. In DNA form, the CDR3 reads TGTGCCAGCAGCTTAGCAGGTTCCCCAAATGAAAAACTGTTTTTT.

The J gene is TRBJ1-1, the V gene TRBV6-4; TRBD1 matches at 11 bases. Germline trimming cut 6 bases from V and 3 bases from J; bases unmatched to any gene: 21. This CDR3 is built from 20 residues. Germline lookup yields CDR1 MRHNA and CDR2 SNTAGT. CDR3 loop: CASSPPDRGRSGAGYTEAFF. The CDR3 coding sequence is TGTGCCAGCAGCCCCCCGGACAGGGGGCGAAGCGGTGCCGGGTACACTGAAGCTTTCTTT.

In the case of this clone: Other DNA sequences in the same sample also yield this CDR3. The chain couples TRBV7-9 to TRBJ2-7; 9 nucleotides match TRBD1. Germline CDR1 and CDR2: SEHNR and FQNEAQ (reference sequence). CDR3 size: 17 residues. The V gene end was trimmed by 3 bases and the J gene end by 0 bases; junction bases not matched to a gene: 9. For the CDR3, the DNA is TGTGCCAGCAGCTTCGGCCAGGACAGGGGACTCTCCTACGAGCAGTACTTC. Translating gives CASSFGQDRGLSYEQYF.

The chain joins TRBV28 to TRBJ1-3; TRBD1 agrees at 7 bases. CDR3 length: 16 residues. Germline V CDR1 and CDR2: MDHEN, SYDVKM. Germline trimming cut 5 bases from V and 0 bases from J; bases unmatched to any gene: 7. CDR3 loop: CASSPPGQRSGNTIYF. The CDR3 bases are TGTGCCAGCAGTCCACCGGGACAGCGCTCTGGAAACACCATATATTTT.

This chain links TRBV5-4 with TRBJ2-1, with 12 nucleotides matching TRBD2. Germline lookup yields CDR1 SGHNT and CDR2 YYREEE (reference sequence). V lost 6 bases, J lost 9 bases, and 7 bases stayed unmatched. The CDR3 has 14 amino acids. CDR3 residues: CASTTSGSSFEQFF. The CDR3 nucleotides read TGTGCCAGCACGACTAGCGGGAGCAGTTTTGAGCAGTTCTTC.

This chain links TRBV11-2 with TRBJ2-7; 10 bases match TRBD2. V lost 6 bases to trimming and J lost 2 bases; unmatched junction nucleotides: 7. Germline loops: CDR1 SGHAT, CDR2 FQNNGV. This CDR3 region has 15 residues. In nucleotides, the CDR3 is TGTGCCAGCAGTTCGACTAGCGGGTCCCCCTACGAGCAGTACTTC. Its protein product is CASSSTSGSPYEQYF. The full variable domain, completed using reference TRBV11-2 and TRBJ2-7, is EAGVAQSPRYKIIEKRQSVAFWCNPISGHATLYWYQQILGQGPKLLIQFQNNGVVDDSQLPKDRFSAERLKGVDSTLKIQPAKLEDSAVYLCASSSTSGSPYEQYFGPGTRLTVT.

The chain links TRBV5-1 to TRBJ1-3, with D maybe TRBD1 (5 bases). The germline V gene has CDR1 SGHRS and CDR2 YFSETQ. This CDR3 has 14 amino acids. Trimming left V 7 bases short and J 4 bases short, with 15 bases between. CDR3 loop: CASGRGDAGNTIYF. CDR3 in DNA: TGCGCCAGCGGCCGCGGGGACGCAGGAAACACCATATATTTT. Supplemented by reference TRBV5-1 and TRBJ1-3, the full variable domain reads KAGVTQTPRYLIKTRGQQVTLSCSPISGHRSVSWYQQTPGQGLQFLFEYFSETQRNKGNFPGRFSGRQFSNSRSEMNVSTLELGDSALYLCASGRGDAGNTIYFGEGSWLTVV.

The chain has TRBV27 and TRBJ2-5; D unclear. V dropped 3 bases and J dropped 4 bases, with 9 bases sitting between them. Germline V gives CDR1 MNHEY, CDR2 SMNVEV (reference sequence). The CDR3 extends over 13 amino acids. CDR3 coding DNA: TGTGCCAGCAGTTTTTGGGAACTAGAGACCCAGTACTTC. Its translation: CASSFWELETQYF.

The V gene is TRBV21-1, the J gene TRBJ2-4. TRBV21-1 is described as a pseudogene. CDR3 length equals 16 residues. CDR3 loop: CASTAWDRFAKNIQYF. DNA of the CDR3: TGTGCCAGCACAGCGTGGGACCGATTCGCCAAAAACATTCAGTACTTC.

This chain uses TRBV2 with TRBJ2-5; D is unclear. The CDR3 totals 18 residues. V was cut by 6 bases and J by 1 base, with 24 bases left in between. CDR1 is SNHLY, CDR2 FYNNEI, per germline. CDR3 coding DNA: TGTGCCAGCAGCCCGGCCGTTTCGAGGTACGGCAGCCAAGAGACCCAGTACTTC. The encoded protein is CASSPAVSRYGSQETQYF. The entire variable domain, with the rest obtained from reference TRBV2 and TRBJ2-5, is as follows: EPEVTQTPSHQVTQMGQEVILRCVPISNHLYFYWYRQILGQKVEFLVSFYNNEISEKSEIFDDQFSVERPDGSNFTLKIRSTKLEDSAMYFCASSPAVSRYGSQETQYFGPGTRLLVL.

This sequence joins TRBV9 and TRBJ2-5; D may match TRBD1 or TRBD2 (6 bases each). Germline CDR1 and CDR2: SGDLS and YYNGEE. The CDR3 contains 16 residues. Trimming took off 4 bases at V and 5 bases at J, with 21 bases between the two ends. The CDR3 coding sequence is TGTGCCAGCAGCCCTATGTTGTATGGGGGGCGCGAGACCCAGTACTTC. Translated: CASSPMLYGGRETQYF.

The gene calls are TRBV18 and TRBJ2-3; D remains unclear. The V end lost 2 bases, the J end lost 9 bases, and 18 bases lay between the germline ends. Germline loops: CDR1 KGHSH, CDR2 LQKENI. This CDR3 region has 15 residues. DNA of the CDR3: TGTGCCAGCTCACCAGGCGCTGGCAGTCTGGGCACGCAGTATTTT. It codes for CASSPGAGSLGTQYF.

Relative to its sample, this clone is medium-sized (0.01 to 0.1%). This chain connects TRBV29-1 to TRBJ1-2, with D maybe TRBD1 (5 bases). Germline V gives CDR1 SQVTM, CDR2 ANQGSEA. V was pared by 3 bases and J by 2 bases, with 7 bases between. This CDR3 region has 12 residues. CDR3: CSVEDNNYGYTF. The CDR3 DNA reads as TGCAGCGTTGAGGACAACAACTATGGCTACACCTTC.

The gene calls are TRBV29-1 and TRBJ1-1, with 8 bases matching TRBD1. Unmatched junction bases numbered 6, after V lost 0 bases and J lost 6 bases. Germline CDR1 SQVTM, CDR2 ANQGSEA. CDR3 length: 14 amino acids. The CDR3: CSVEDGQGVPEAFF. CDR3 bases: TGCAGCGTTGAAGACGGACAGGGAGTCCCTGAAGCTTTCTTT.

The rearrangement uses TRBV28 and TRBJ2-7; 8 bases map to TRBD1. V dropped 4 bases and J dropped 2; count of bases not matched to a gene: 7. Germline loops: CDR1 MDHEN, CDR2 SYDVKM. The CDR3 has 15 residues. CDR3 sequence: CASSWTGIGAYEQYF. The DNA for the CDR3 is TGTGCCAGCAGTTGGACAGGGATAGGGGCCTACGAGCAGTACTTC.

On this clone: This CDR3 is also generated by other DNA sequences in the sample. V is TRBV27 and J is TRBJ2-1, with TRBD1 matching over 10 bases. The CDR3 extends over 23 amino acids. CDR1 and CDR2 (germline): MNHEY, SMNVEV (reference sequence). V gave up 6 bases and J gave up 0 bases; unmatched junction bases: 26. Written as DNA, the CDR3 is TGTGCCAGCAGCGCCCACTATCAAATCCCGACAGGGGGCTTTGCGAGCTCCTACAATGAGCAGTTCTTC. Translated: CASSAHYQIPTGGFASSYNEQFF.

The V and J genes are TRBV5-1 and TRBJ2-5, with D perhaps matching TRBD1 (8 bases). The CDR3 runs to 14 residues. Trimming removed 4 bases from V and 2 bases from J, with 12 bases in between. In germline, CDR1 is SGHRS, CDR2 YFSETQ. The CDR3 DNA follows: TGCGCCAGCAGCCAACAGGGGGGGCAAGAGACCCAGTACTTC. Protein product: CASSQQGGQETQYF.

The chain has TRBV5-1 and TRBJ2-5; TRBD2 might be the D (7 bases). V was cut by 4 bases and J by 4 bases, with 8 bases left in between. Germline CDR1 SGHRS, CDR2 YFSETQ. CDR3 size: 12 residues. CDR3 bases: TGCGCCAGCAGCAGGGGGGGAGAGACCCAGTACTTC. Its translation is CASSRGGETQYF.

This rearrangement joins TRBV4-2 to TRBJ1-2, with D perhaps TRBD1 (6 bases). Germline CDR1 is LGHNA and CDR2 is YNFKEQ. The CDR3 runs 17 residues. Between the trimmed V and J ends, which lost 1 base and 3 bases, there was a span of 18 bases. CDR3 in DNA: TGTGCCAGCAGCCAAGCGGCAGGGGAGGGGGGTTACTATGGCTACACCTTC. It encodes CASSQAAGEGGYYGYTF.

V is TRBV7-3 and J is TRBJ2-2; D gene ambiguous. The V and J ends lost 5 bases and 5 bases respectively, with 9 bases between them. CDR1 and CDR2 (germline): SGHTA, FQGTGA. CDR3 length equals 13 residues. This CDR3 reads CASSPYGTGELFF. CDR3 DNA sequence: TGTGCCAGCAGCCCCTACGGAACCGGGGAGCTGTTTTTT.

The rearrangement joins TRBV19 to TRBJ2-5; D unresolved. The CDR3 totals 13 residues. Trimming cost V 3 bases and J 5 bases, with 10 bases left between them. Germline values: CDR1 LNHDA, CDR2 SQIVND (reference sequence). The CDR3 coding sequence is TGTGCCAGTAGTATTCCCGAACTCGAGACCCAGTACTTC. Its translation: CASSIPELETQYF.

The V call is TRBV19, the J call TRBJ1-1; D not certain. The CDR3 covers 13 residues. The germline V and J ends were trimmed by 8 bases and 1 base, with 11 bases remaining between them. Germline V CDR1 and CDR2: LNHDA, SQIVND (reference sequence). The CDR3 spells CASSRTRNTEAFF. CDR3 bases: TGTGCCAGTTCCCGCACAAGGAACACTGAAGCTTTCTTT.

This chain's CDR3 is CASTSEGYSPLHF. In DNA, the CDR3 is TGTGCCAGCACGTCTGAGGGCTATTCACCCCTCCACTTT. The chain carries TRBV6-1 and TRBJ1-6; no definite D call. V lost 7 bases to trimming and J lost 8 bases, with 12 bases between them. CDR1 and CDR2 from the germline V gene are MNHNS and SASEGT. CDR3 length: 13 residues.

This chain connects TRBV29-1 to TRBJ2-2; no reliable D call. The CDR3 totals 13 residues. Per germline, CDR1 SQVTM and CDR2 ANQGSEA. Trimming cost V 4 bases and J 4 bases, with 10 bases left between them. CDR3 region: CSVGGSSTGELFF. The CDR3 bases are TGCAGCGTTGGAGGTTCGTCCACCGGGGAGCTGTTTTTT.

The CDR3 here is CASSVAIGDSRGYTF. In nucleotides, the CDR3 is TGTGCCAGCAGCGTAGCGATCGGAGACAGTCGAGGCTACACCTTC. The chain has TRBV9 and TRBJ1-2; D is perhaps TRBD1 (5 bases). This CDR3 has 15 residues. Looked up from germline, CDR1 is SGDLS and CDR2 is YYNGEE. Trimming stripped 0 bases from V and 8 bases from J, with 17 bases between.